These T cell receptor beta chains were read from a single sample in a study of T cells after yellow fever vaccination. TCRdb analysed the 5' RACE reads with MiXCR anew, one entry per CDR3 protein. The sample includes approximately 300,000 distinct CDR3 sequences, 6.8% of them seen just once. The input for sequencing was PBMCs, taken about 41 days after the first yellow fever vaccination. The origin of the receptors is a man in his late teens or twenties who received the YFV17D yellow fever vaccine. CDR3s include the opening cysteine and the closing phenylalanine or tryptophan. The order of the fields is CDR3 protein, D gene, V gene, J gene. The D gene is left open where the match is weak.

CASSLSDLTEAFF	-	TRBV5-1	TRBJ1-1
CASSDFPTLGANVLTF	-	TRBV25-1	TRBJ2-6
CATNYERSQETQYF	-	TRBV15	TRBJ2-5
CASSAQGGSNQPQHF	TRBD1	TRBV2	TRBJ1-5
CASSLGGRAAETQYF	-	TRBV7-2	TRBJ2-5
CASSSDRGAGNTIYF	-	TRBV12-3/TRBV12-4	TRBJ1-3
CASSSGQRDTQYF	-	TRBV7-6	TRBJ2-3
CASSLVGTTEAFF	-	TRBV5-6	TRBJ1-1
CASSSDSETQYF	-	TRBV5-1	TRBJ2-5
CATSDYASGGKETQYF	TRBD2	TRBV24-1	TRBJ2-5
CASSLGQGISYEQYF	TRBD1	TRBV5-4	TRBJ2-7
CASSLGPSGSGGYTF	-	TRBV5-1	TRBJ1-2
CASSLGPGRGTGELFF	TRBD2	TRBV27	TRBJ2-2
CASSFGGLANTEAFF	-	TRBV5-1	TRBJ1-1
CSASRPIGADTQYF	-	TRBV20-1	TRBJ2-3
CASSSIGTANTGELFF	TRBD1	TRBV7-8	TRBJ2-2
CASSQPTGENTEAFF	TRBD1	TRBV4-1	TRBJ1-1
CSADRAGYTF	-	TRBV29-1	TRBJ1-2
CSATLDSGEKLFF	-	TRBV29-1	TRBJ1-4
CASNPWDMNTEAFF	-	TRBV9	TRBJ1-1